The clone carrying this T cell receptor (beta chain) showed up just a few times. The antigen is unknown. The data derive from a study of cytomegalovirus exposure and HLA in healthy donors. Broader study findings: HLA alleles were associated with roughly 15,000 TCR beta sequences in a later analysis at 0.05 false discovery rate. CMV serostatus was the sole immune exposure data available. TCR beta chains numbering 164 were designated cytomegalovirus-associated. There was a cluster of highly shared sequence variants that was likely a sequencing artifact.

PCR primers comprised 60 Vbeta and 13 Jbeta primers. Assay used: immunoSEQ multiplex PCR; TCRdb lists only in-frame clones, some missing. The sample shows under 250,000 clones, about 80% of them seen only once. The V and J ends lost 5 bases and 8 bases respectively, with 15 bases between them. Per the germline V gene, CDR1 is MNHEY and CDR2 is SVGAGI. This CDR3 region has 13 residues. This chain links TRBV6-5 with TRBJ1-2; tentative D call: TRBD1 (6 bases). The specimen was PBMCs. The sequence was obtained from a man younger than 30 in good health and CMV-seronegative. The CDR3 protein is CASSNHRARGYTF. The CDR3, as DNA: TGTGCCAGCAGTAATCACAGGGCTAGGGGCTACACCTTC.